The rows below give T cell receptor beta chains drawn from one sample of a study of cytomegalovirus exposure and HLA in healthy donors. Sequenced by immunoSEQ multiplex PCR; TCRdb stores in-frame clones only, minus some. The repertoire holds 150,000 to 200,000 clones, with around 85% as singletons. Sequencing was performed on PBMCs. All receptors derive from a young man in good health and CMV-seropositive. The CDR3 runs from the conserved cysteine through the conserved F or W. The D gene is left open where the match is weak. Only part of the rows carry a size: once, few, many, or a class if the clone is expanded.

>.|TRBV25-1|.|TRBJ1-6
TGTGCCAGCAGTATAGACAGTTATAATTCACCCCTCCACTTT
CASSIDSYNSPLHF
>TRBD1|TRBV4-3|.|TRBJ1-6
TGCGCCAGCAGCCAAGACGACAGGGGGCGTTCACCCCTCCACTTT
CASSQDDRGRSPLHF
>.|TRBV6-1|.|TRBJ1-6
TGTGCCAGCAGTGAATCAGTGAGCGGGAGCTCCTATAATTCACCCCTCCACTTT
CASSESVSGSSYNSPLHF
>.|TRBV11-2|.|TRBJ1-2
TGTGCCAGCAGCTCCAAACCCTACCTCTATGGCTACACCTTC
CASSSKPYLYGYTF
>TRBD2|TRBV11-2|few|TRBJ2-1
TGTGCCAGCAGCCCGACACTAGCGGGGGGGCACAATGAGCAGTTCTTC
CASSPTLAGGHNEQFF
>.|TRBV9|.|TRBJ1-1
TGTGCCAGCAGGGGTACAGGTCTGAACACTGAAGCTTTCTTT
CASRGTGLNTEAFF
>.|TRBV9|once|TRBJ2-7
TGTGCCAGCAGCGCGCCCTCGGGGGAGCAGTACTTC
CASSAPSGEQYF
>.|TRBV5-1|.|TRBJ2-5
TGCGCCAGCAGCTTGGAAGTACAGGGAACGGAGACCCAGTACTTC
CASSLEVQGTETQYF
>.|TRBV7-9|.|TRBJ2-3
TGTGCCAGCAGGCGTCAAGGGGTTCCTAGCACAGATACGCAGTATTTT
CASRRQGVPSTDTQYF
>TRBD1|TRBV6-5|.|TRBJ1-2
TGTGCCAGCAGTCGATACAGGGGGTCGGGCTATGGCTACACCTTC
CASSRYRGSGYGYTF
>TRBD1|TRBV4-1|few|TRBJ1-4
TGCGCCAGCAGCTCAGGGGGGACTGAAAAACTGTTTTTT
CASSSGGTEKLFF
>TRBD2|TRBV11-2|.|TRBJ2-1
TGTGCCAGCAGCTCAATGGGAGGGTTTTCCTACAATGAGCAGTTCTTC
CASSSMGGFSYNEQFF
>.|TRBV29-1|.|TRBJ2-5
TGCAGCGTTAGTTTCCCACGGTACCAAGAGACCCAGTACTTC
CSVSFPRYQETQYF
>.|TRBV5-1|.|TRBJ2-7
TGCGCCAGCAGCTCTACAGGGCCCCGGGAGCAGTACTTC
CASSSTGPREQYF